This TCR beta chain is drawn from a study of cytomegalovirus exposure and HLA in healthy donors. Study findings and constraints: Apparent HLA restriction characterized most CMV-associated TCR beta chains in a later analysis.

With 60 Vbeta and 13 Jbeta primers, the PCR was carried out. Assay: immunoSEQ multiplex PCR; the TCRdb copy retains only in-frame clones and omits some. The sample lists some 150,000 clones, around 67% seen once, with approximately 4% in the top ten. About this clone: The antigen is not known.

The sample taken for sequencing was PBMCs. The TCR was taken from a man aged 18 to 29 in good health and CMV-seropositive.

CDR3 region: CASSSRLAGYNEQFF. Here the CDR3 DNA reads TGTGCCAGCAGCTCCCGACTAGCGGGCTACAATGAGCAGTTCTTC. The rearrangement joins TRBV11-3 to TRBJ2-1, with 10 bases that match TRBD2. Trimming cost V 4 bases and J 3 bases; bases outside gene matches: 3. CDR1 is SGHNT, CDR2 YENEEA, per germline. This CDR3 is 15 amino acids long.